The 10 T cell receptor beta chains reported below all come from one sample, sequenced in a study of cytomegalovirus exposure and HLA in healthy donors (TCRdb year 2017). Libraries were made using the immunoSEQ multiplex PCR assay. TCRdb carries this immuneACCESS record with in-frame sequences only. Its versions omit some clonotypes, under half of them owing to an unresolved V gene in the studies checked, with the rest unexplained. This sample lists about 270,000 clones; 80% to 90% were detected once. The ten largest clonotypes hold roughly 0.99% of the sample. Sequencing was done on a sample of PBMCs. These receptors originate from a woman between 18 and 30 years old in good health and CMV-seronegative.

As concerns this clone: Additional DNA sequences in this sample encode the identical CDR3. The CDR3 sequence: CASSPGTSGYNEQFF. The CDR3 region has the DNA TGTGCCAGCAGCCCCGGGACTAGCGGATACAATGAGCAGTTCTTC. V is TRBV27 and J is TRBJ2-1; 11 bases are a match to TRBD2. The germline gives CDR1 MNHEY, CDR2 SMNVEV (reference sequence). The CDR3 sequence is 15 residues long. J was trimmed by 4 bases and V by 6 bases; bases with no gene match: 5.

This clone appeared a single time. CDR3 amino acids: CASSLASASGDSGELFF. The DNA for the CDR3 is TGTGCCAGCAGCTTAGCTTCGGCTAGCGGGGACTCCGGGGAGCTGTTTTTT. The chain couples TRBV7-9 to TRBJ2-2; the match to TRBD2 covers 9 bases. The V gene end was trimmed by 0 bases and the J gene end by 6 bases; junction bases not matched to a gene: 8. This CDR3 is 17 amino acids long. In germline, CDR1 is SEHNR, CDR2 FQNEAQ (reference sequence).

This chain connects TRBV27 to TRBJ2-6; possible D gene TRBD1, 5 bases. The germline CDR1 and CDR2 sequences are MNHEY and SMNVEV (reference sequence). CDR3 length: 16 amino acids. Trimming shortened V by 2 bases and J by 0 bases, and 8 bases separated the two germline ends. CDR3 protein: CASSLQGASGANVLTF. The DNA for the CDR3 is TGTGCCAGCAGTTTACAAGGGGCCTCTGGGGCCAACGTCCTGACTTTC.

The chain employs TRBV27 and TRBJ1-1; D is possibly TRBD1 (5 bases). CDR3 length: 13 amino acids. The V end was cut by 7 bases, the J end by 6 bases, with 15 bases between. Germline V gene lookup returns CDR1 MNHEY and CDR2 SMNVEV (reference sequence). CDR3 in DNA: TGTGCCAGCATTCGTCGGGGGGACTCTGAAGCTTTCTTT. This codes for CASIRRGDSEAFF.

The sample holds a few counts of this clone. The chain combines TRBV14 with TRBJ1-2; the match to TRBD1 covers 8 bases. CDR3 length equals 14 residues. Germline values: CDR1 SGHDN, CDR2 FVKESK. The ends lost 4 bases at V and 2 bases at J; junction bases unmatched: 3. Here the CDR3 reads CASSLGQVNYGYTF. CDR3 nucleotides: TGTGCCAGCAGCCTGGGACAGGTCAACTATGGCTACACCTTC.

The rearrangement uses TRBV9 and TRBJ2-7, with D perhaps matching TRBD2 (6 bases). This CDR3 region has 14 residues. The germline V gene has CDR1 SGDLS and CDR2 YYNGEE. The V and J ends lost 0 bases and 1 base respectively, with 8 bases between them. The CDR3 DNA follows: TGTGCCAGCAGCGTAGACGGGAGATCCTACGAGCAGTACTTC. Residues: CASSVDGRSYEQYF.

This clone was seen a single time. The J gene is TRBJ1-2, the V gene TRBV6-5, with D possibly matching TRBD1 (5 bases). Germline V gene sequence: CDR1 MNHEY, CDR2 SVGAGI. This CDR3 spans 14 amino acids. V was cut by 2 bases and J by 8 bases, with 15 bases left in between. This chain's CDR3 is CASSYSLGRWGYTF. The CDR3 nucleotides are TGTGCCAGCAGTTACAGTTTGGGGCGGTGGGGCTACACCTTC.

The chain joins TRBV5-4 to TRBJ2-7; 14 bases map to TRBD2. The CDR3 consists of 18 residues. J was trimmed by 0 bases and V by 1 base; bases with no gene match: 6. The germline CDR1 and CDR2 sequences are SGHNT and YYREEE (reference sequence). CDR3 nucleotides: TGTGCCAGCAGCTTGCCCGGACTAGCGGGGGGCGACTCCTACGAGCAGTACTTC. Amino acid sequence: CASSLPGLAGGDSYEQYF.

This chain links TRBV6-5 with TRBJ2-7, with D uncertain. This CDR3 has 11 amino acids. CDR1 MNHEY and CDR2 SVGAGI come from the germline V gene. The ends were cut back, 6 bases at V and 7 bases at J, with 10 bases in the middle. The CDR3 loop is CASRSLGEQYF. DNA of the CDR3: TGTGCCAGCAGGTCTCTCGGGGAGCAGTACTTC.

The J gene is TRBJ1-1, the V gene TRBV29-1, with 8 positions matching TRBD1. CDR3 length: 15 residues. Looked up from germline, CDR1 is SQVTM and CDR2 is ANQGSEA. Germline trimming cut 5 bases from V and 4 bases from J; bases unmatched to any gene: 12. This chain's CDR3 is CSVSAEATGGTEAFF. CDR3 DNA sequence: TGCAGCGTTTCCGCAGAAGCTACAGGGGGCACTGAAGCTTTCTTT.